This record concerns one T cell receptor beta chain sequence. Its cognate antigen is unknown. Germline and junction disagree at one end, which may indicate a read error. The sample comes from a study of molecular identifiers for immune sequencing clone quantification. The study's findings and limits: Clones exceeding 20 RNA copies carried over 97% of effector molecules but under 1% of naive-cell molecules. Clone sizes could be underestimated for highly expanded clones when identical TCR molecules share a barcode.

As previously described, bulk TCR libraries were made using listed TCR primers. TCRdb recomputed calls from the PCR reads with MiXCR, one row per CDR3 protein. The table includes 460,000 or so distinct CDR3 sequences, about a quarter detected once. CDR3 length: 16 amino acids. The germline gives CDR1 MGHRA, CDR2 YSYEKL. The source material was naive CD8+ T cells from blood, with Jurkat cell RNA spiked in. Subset of the sample: FACS-sorted CD8+CD4-CCR7+CD45RA+ naive T cells. The chain couples TRBV4-1 to TRBJ2-7, with 9 bases matching TRBD2. This clonotype was obtained from a human donor in good health. Some libraries in this study had Jurkat cell RNA spiked in. CDR3 sequence: CASGQEERGVGYEQYF. The DNA for the CDR3 is TGCGCCAGCGGCCAAGAGGAGCGGGGGGTCGGCTACGAGCAGTACTTC.